A selection of T cell receptor beta chains follows, all from one sample in a study of T cell repertoires in cytomegalovirus infection. Their target antigens are unknown. TCRdb re-analysed the reads in MiXCR, keeping a single row per CDR3 protein. Of roughly 570,000 distinct CDR3 sequences listed, 40% are singletons. This sample comprised cultured PBMCs, obtained from culture after CMV antigen stimulation. The receptors were gathered from a human donor in good health (CMV status not recorded). Some clones in this sample may be carry-over from other donors' samples. The CDR3 runs from the conserved cysteine through the conserved F or W. The order of the fields is J gene, V gene, clone size, D gene, CDR3 DNA, CDR3 protein. A D gene is named only where the DNA matches it firmly. Not all rows give a size; the values are once, few, many and, for expanded clones, a class.

j_call: TRBJ2-5
v_call: TRBV7-2
clone_size: .
d_call: TRBD2
cdr3_nt: TGTGCCAGCAGCTTTTCTAGCGGCTGCCAAGAGACCCAGTACTTC
cdr3_aa: CASSFSSGCQETQYF

j_call: TRBJ2-3
v_call: TRBV12-3/TRBV12-4
clone_size: .
d_call: TRBD2
cdr3_nt: TGTGCCAGCACCCGGCGAAGCGGGAGGGCCGGGAAGTCAGATACGCAGTATTTT
cdr3_aa: CASTRRSGRAGKSDTQYF

j_call: TRBJ2-1
v_call: TRBV11-2
clone_size: .
d_call: TRBD2
cdr3_nt: TGTGCCAGCAGCTCCCCAAGACTAGCGCTTGATCACAATGAGCAGTTCTTC
cdr3_aa: CASSSPRLALDHNEQFF

j_call: TRBJ1-6
v_call: TRBV28
clone_size: .
d_call: .
cdr3_nt: TGTGCCAGCAGTCTAATTACACGGGATTCACCCCTCCACTTT
cdr3_aa: CASSLITRDSPLHF

j_call: TRBJ2-1
v_call: TRBV19
clone_size: few
d_call: .
cdr3_nt: TGTGCCAGTAGTATAGGGGCCAACAATGAGCAGTTCTTC
cdr3_aa: CASSIGANNEQFF

j_call: TRBJ2-3
v_call: TRBV7-6
clone_size: .
d_call: TRBD2
cdr3_nt: TGTGCCAGCAGCTTAGATCAGCGGGGGACAGATACGCAGTATTTT
cdr3_aa: CASSLDQRGTDTQYF

j_call: TRBJ2-7
v_call: TRBV25-1
clone_size: few
d_call: TRBD2
cdr3_nt: TGTGCCAGCTCCTCTAGCGGGAAGCACGAGCAGTACTTC
cdr3_aa: CASSSSGKHEQYF

j_call: TRBJ2-7
v_call: TRBV7-2
clone_size: many
d_call: TRBD1
cdr3_nt: TGTGCCAGCAGCTTGACAGGGGGAATTTTCTACGAGCAGTACTTC
cdr3_aa: CASSLTGGIFYEQYF

j_call: TRBJ1-4
v_call: TRBV7-9
clone_size: .
d_call: TRBD1
cdr3_nt: TGTGCCAGCAGTACCCGGACAGGATCAGAACTGTTTTTT
cdr3_aa: CASSTRTGSELFF

j_call: TRBJ2-7
v_call: TRBV14
clone_size: few
d_call: TRBD2
cdr3_nt: TGTGCCAGCAGCGAAGGGACTAGCGGGATTTACGAGCAGTACTTC
cdr3_aa: CASSEGTSGIYEQYF

j_call: TRBJ1-6
v_call: TRBV7-8
clone_size: .
d_call: .
cdr3_nt: TGTGCCAGCACCCGGACATTAGAAAATTCACCCCTCCACTTT
cdr3_aa: CASTRTLENSPLHF

j_call: TRBJ1-5
v_call: TRBV10-3
clone_size: .
d_call: .
cdr3_nt: TGTGCCATCAGTGAGTCCGATAGCAATCAGCCCCAGCATTTT
cdr3_aa: CAISESDSNQPQHF

j_call: TRBJ1-1
v_call: TRBV6-2/TRBV6-3
clone_size: few
d_call: .
cdr3_nt: TGTGCCAGCAGTCGAAGGGAGTCTGAAGCTTTCTTT
cdr3_aa: CASSRRESEAFF

j_call: TRBJ2-1
v_call: TRBV5-1
clone_size: .
d_call: TRBD2
cdr3_nt: TGCGCCAGCAGCTCGGGACTACCTGTTGTCTACAATGAGCAGTTCTTC
cdr3_aa: CASSSGLPVVYNEQFF

j_call: TRBJ2-3
v_call: TRBV5-4
clone_size: many
d_call: TRBD1
cdr3_nt: TGTGCCAGCAGCTCTTCGTCAGGGGGCTTTGAAGATACGCAGTATTTT
cdr3_aa: CASSSSSGGFEDTQYF

j_call: TRBJ2-1
v_call: TRBV19
clone_size: few
d_call: TRBD1
cdr3_nt: TGTGCCAGTAAGGGGACAGCCTACAATGAGCAGTTCTTC
cdr3_aa: CASKGTAYNEQFF

j_call: TRBJ1-1
v_call: TRBV7-2
clone_size: many
d_call: .
cdr3_nt: TGTGCCAGCAGCTTAGCGCAGGCCAGGGGCTTCGGTTACACTGAAGCTTTCTTT
cdr3_aa: CASSLAQARGFGYTEAFF

j_call: TRBJ2-1
v_call: TRBV7-2
clone_size: few
d_call: TRBD1
cdr3_nt: TGTGCCAGCAGCCAGGGACAGCGATACAATGAGCAGTTCTTC
cdr3_aa: CASSQGQRYNEQFF

j_call: TRBJ2-1
v_call: TRBV6-2/TRBV6-3
clone_size: .
d_call: TRBD2
cdr3_nt: TGTGCCAGCAGCCCCGGGGGGGTCTCAGAGCAGTTCTTC
cdr3_aa: CASSPGGVSEQFF

j_call: TRBJ2-3
v_call: TRBV4-1
clone_size: .
d_call: .
cdr3_nt: TGCGCCAGCAGCCAAGGGAGGCAGGGACGAGATACGCAGTATTTT
cdr3_aa: CASSQGRQGRDTQYF

j_call: TRBJ2-7
v_call: TRBV7-9
clone_size: .
d_call: .
cdr3_nt: TGTGCCAGCAGCTTTATCGTAGACTACGAGCAGTACTTC
cdr3_aa: CASSFIVDYEQYF

j_call: TRBJ2-5
v_call: TRBV7-2
clone_size: .
d_call: .
cdr3_nt: TGTGCCAGCAGCTTAGGCCACCAAGAGACCCAGTACTTC
cdr3_aa: CASSLGHQETQYF

j_call: TRBJ1-1
v_call: TRBV6-5
clone_size: .
d_call: TRBD1
cdr3_nt: TGTGCCAGCAGTTACGGGACGACAGGGCTGAACACTGAAGCTTTCTTT
cdr3_aa: CASSYGTTGLNTEAFF

j_call: TRBJ2-1
v_call: TRBV11-2
clone_size: few
d_call: .
cdr3_nt: TGTGCCAGCAGCTTATGGGGACCAGGGGATGAGCAGTTCTTC
cdr3_aa: CASSLWGPGDEQFF

j_call: TRBJ1-1
v_call: TRBV20-1
clone_size: few
d_call: .
cdr3_nt: TGCAGTGCTCTCGACCCGAACACTGAAGCTTTCTTT
cdr3_aa: CSALDPNTEAFF

j_call: TRBJ2-5
v_call: TRBV6-6
clone_size: .
d_call: .
cdr3_nt: TGTGCCAGCAGTTATGGGGCAGGGGTCGAGACCCAGTACTTC
cdr3_aa: CASSYGAGVETQYF

j_call: TRBJ2-2
v_call: TRBV5-1
clone_size: .
d_call: .
cdr3_nt: TGCGCCAGCAGCTTGGAACTCTTACGGGGAGGGAACACCGGGGAGCTGTTTTTT
cdr3_aa: CASSLELLRGGNTGELFF

j_call: TRBJ1-2
v_call: TRBV7-2
clone_size: few
d_call: TRBD1
cdr3_nt: TGTGCCAGCAGCTTAAGGGCTGGGACAGTTTATGGCTACACCTTC
cdr3_aa: CASSLRAGTVYGYTF

j_call: TRBJ1-2
v_call: TRBV5-6
clone_size: .
d_call: .
cdr3_nt: TGTGCCAGCAGGGCCCGTAGGTGGTTACAGGGAGGCTACTCCTTC
cdr3_aa: CASRARRWLQGGYSF

j_call: TRBJ2-7
v_call: TRBV7-2
clone_size: many
d_call: .
cdr3_nt: TGTGCCAGCAGCCCTGCTAGCGAGCAGTACTTC
cdr3_aa: CASSPASEQYF

j_call: TRBJ1-5
v_call: TRBV7-2
clone_size: .
d_call: .
cdr3_nt: TGTGCCAGCAGCTTATATGGGGCCGGCGGGCATCAGCCCCAGCATTTT
cdr3_aa: CASSLYGAGGHQPQHF

j_call: TRBJ1-2
v_call: TRBV7-8
clone_size: .
d_call: TRBD1
cdr3_nt: TGTGCCAGCAGCTCCTATGGGGGACAGAACTATGGCTACACCTTC
cdr3_aa: CASSSYGGQNYGYTF

j_call: TRBJ2-6
v_call: TRBV7-9
clone_size: .
d_call: TRBD1
cdr3_nt: TGTGCCGGACAGGGATTAGGTAATGGGGCCAACGTCCTGACTTTC
cdr3_aa: CAGQGLGNGANVLTF

j_call: TRBJ1-5
v_call: TRBV12-3/TRBV12-4
clone_size: few
d_call: .
cdr3_nt: TGTGCCAGCAGTTTGGAGGGGGGGAGTCAGCCCCAGCATTTT
cdr3_aa: CASSLEGGSQPQHF

j_call: TRBJ2-5
v_call: TRBV4-1
clone_size: once
d_call: .
cdr3_nt: TGCGCCAGCAGCCAAGAACCATGGGATACCGAGAGGACCCAGTACTTC
cdr3_aa: CASSQEPWDTERTQYF

j_call: TRBJ2-1
v_call: TRBV20-1
clone_size: .
d_call: .
cdr3_nt: TGCAGTGCTAGGAGTCTCGGGAGCAATGAGCAGTTCTTC
cdr3_aa: CSARSLGSNEQFF

j_call: TRBJ2-1
v_call: TRBV7-3
clone_size: .
d_call: .
cdr3_nt: TGTGCCAGCAGCATAACTCAGGGTTACAATGAGCAGTTCTTC
cdr3_aa: CASSITQGYNEQFF

j_call: TRBJ2-2
v_call: TRBV7-8
clone_size: few
d_call: TRBD2
cdr3_nt: TGTGCCAGCAGCTACCTTGGGGCGGGAGCGAAAACCGGGGAGCTGTTTTTT
cdr3_aa: CASSYLGAGAKTGELFF

j_call: TRBJ1-4
v_call: TRBV19
clone_size: .
d_call: .
cdr3_nt: TGTGCCAGTAGTCCCCGGCCCCTGTCGGGGAGGGAAAAACTGTTTTTT
cdr3_aa: CASSPRPLSGREKLFF

j_call: TRBJ2-2
v_call: TRBV7-2
clone_size: .
d_call: TRBD2
cdr3_nt: TGTGCCAGCAGCCTTAGGACTAGCGCCACGACCGGGGAGCTGTTTTTT
cdr3_aa: CASSLRTSATTGELFF

j_call: TRBJ2-3
v_call: TRBV6-6
clone_size: .
d_call: .
cdr3_nt: TGTGCCAGCAGTTACGGGGGGGCCCTCACAGATACGCAGTATTTT
cdr3_aa: CASSYGGALTDTQYF

j_call: TRBJ2-1
v_call: TRBV5-1
clone_size: few
d_call: TRBD2
cdr3_nt: TGCGCCAGCAGCTCCGGGACTAGCGGGCACAATGAGCAGTTCTTC
cdr3_aa: CASSSGTSGHNEQFF

j_call: TRBJ1-4
v_call: TRBV4-1
clone_size: .
d_call: .
cdr3_nt: TGCGCCAGCAGCCAACTTTCCCAGAAGAGCGAAAAACTGTTTTTT
cdr3_aa: CASSQLSQKSEKLFF

j_call: TRBJ2-3
v_call: TRBV12-3/TRBV12-4
clone_size: .
d_call: TRBD2
cdr3_nt: TGTGCCAGCAGGGGACTAGCGGGTCTCGATACGCAGTATTTT
cdr3_aa: CASRGLAGLDTQYF

j_call: TRBJ2-4
v_call: TRBV7-8
clone_size: few
d_call: .
cdr3_nt: TGTGCCAGCAGCTTAGGTCCTAGTCTAGCCAAAAACATTCAGTACTTC
cdr3_aa: CASSLGPSLAKNIQYF

j_call: TRBJ2-7
v_call: TRBV7-2
clone_size: few
d_call: .
cdr3_nt: TGTGCCAGCAGCTTCCTGAAGCGGGAGCAGTACTTC
cdr3_aa: CASSFLKREQYF

j_call: TRBJ2-5
v_call: TRBV2
clone_size: .
d_call: TRBD1
cdr3_nt: TGTGCCAGCAGCCCGGGACAGGGGGCATTGGCCGGGGGGGAGACCCAGTACTTC
cdr3_aa: CASSPGQGALAGGETQYF

j_call: TRBJ1-1
v_call: TRBV7-9
clone_size: .
d_call: .
cdr3_nt: TGTGCCAGCAGTAACGACCCAAAGTTGGAAGCTTTCTTT
cdr3_aa: CASSNDPKLEAFF

j_call: TRBJ2-5
v_call: TRBV28
clone_size: .
d_call: .
cdr3_nt: TGTGCCAGCAGTTCCCCGGGGGGCGGGGAAGAGACCCAGTACTTC
cdr3_aa: CASSSPGGGEETQYF

j_call: TRBJ1-6
v_call: TRBV30
clone_size: .
d_call: .
cdr3_nt: TGTGCCTGGAGTCCCGGGCTTTTGAGCTCCTATAATTCACCCCTCCACTTT
cdr3_aa: CAWSPGLLSSYNSPLHF

j_call: TRBJ2-2
v_call: TRBV19
clone_size: .
d_call: TRBD1
cdr3_nt: TGTGCCAGTACTGACAGGGGCAACACCGGGGAGCTGTTTTTT
cdr3_aa: CASTDRGNTGELFF

j_call: TRBJ2-7
v_call: TRBV20-1
clone_size: .
d_call: .
cdr3_nt: TGCAGTGCTAGAAGGTCCTTGGGCGAGCAGTACTTC
cdr3_aa: CSARRSLGEQYF

j_call: TRBJ2-5
v_call: TRBV28
clone_size: .
d_call: .
cdr3_nt: TGTGCCAGCAGTTCGATCGTCGGGGCACTCCAAGAGACCCAGTACTTC
cdr3_aa: CASSSIVGALQETQYF